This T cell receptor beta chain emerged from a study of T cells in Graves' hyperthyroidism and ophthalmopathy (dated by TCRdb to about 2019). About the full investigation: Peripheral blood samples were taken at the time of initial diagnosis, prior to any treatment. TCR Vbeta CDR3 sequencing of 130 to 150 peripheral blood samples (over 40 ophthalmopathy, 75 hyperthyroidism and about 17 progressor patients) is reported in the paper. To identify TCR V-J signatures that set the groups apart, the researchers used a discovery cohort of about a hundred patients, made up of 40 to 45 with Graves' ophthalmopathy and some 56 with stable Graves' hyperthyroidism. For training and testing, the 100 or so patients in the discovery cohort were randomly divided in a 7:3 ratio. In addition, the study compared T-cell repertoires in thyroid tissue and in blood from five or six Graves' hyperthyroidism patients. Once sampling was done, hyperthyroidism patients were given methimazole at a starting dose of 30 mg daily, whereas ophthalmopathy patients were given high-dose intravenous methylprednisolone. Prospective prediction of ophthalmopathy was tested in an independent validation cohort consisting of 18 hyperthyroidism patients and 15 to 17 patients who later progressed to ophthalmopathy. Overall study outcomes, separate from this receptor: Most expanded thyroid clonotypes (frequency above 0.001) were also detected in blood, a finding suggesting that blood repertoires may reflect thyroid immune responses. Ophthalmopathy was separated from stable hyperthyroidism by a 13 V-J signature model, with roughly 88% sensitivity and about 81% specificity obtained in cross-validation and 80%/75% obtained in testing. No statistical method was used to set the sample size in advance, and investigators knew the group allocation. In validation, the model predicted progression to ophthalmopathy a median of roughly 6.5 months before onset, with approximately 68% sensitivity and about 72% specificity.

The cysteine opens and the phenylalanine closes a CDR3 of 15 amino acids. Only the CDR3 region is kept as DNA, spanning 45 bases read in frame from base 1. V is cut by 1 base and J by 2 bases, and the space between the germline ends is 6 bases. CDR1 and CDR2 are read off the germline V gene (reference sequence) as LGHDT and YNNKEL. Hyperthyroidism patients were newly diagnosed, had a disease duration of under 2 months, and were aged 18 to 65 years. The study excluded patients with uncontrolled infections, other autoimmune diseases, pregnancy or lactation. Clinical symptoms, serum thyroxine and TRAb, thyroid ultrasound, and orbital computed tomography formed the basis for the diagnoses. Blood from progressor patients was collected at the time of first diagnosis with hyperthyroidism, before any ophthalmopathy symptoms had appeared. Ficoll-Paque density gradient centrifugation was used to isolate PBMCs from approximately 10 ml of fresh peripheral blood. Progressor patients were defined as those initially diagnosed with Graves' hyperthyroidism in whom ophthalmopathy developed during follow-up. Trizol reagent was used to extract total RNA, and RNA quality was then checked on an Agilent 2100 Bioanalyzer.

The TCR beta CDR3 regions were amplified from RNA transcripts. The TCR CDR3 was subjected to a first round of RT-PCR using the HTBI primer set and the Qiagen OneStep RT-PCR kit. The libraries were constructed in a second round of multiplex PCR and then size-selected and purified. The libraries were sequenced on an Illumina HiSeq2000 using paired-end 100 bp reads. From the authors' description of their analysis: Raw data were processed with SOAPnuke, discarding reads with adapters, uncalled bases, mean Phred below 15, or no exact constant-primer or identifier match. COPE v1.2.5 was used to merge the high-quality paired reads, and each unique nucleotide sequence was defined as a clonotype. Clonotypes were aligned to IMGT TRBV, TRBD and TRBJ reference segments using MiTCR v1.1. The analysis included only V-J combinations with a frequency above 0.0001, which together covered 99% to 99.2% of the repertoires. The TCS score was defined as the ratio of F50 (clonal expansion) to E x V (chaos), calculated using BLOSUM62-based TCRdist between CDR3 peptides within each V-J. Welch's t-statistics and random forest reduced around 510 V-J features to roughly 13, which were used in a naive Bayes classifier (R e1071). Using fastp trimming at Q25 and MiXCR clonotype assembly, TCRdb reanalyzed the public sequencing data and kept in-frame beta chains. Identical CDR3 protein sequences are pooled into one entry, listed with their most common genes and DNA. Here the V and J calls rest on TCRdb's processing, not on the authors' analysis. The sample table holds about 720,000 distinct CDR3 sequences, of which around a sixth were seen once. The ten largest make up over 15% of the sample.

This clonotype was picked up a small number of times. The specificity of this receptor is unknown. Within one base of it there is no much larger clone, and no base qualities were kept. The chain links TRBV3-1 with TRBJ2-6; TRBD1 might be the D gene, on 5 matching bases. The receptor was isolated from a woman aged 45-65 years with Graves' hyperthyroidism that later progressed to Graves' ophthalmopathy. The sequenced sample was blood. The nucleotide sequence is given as TGTGCCAGCAGCCAAGGCAGGGCTGGGGCCAACGTCCTGACTTTC. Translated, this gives CASSQGRAGANVLTF.